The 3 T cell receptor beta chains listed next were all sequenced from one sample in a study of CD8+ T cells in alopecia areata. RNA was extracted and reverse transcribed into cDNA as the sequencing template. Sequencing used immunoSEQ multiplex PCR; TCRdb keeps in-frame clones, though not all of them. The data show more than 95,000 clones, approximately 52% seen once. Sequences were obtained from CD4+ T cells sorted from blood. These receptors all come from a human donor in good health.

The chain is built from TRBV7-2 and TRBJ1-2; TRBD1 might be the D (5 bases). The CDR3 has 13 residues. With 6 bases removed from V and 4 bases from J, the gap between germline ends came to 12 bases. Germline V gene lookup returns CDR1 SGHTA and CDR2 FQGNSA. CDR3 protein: CASRSDSSYGYTF. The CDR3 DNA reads TGTGCCAGCAGATCAGACAGTTCCTATGGCTACACCTTC.

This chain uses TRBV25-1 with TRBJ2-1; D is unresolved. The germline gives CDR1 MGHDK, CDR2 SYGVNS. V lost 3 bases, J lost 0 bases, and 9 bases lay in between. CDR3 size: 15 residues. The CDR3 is CASSDSRFSYNEQFF. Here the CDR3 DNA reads TGTGCCAGCAGTGATTCCAGGTTCTCCTACAATGAGCAGTTCTTC.

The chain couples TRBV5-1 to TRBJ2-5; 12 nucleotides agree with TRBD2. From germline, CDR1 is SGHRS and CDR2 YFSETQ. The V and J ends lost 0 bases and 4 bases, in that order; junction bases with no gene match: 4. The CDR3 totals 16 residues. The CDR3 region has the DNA TGCGCCAGCAGCTTGGGACTAGCGGGGGATGGAGAGACCCAGTACTTC. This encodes CASSLGLAGDGETQYF. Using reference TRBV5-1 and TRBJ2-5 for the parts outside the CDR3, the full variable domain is KAGVTQTPRYLIKTRGQQVTLSCSPISGHRSVSWYQQTPGQGLQFLFEYFSETQRNKGNFPGRFSGRQFSNSRSEMNVSTLELGDSALYLCASSLGLAGDGETQYFGPGTRLLVL.